This T cell receptor (beta chain) comes out of a study of identical twins. Using its own MiXCR run on the 5' RACE reads, TCRdb lists one record per CDR3 protein. The sample contains some 20,000 distinct CDR3 sequences, 69% of which appear only once. The CDR3 totals 11 residues. CDR1 is SQVTM and CDR2 is ANQGSEA in the germline V gene. The V gene end was trimmed by 0 bases and the J gene end by 12 bases; junction bases not matched to a gene: 4. The clonotype comes from a woman aged 18 to 35 in good health. This table probably holds off-target reads from a library built for another chain. Sequencing was performed on memory (CD45RO+) T cells sorted from blood. The V call is TRBV29-1, the J call TRBJ1-1; 7 nucleotides agree with TRBD1. The CDR3 spells CSVEETGETFF. The DNA of the CDR3 is TGCAGCGTTGAAGAAACAGGGGAAACTTTCTTT.